This is a list of T cell receptor beta chains from one sample in a study of blood T cell repertoires in COVID-19. The table came from immunoSEQ multiplex PCR; TCRdb's copy has only in-frame clones and leaves some out. In the table there are about 91,000 clones, almost 90% of which are singletons. Material: peripheral blood. These receptors originate from a woman aged 70-85 years with acute or convalescent COVID-19. Both conserved end residues are part of each CDR3. A D gene is named only where the DNA matches it firmly. Some rows mark clone size as missing; the rest say once, few, many or name a class of expanded clone.

J | D | V | size | DNA | CDR3
TRBJ1-5 | TRBD1 | TRBV6-2/TRBV6-3 | - | TGTGCCAGCAGTTATGGGGACAGTCAGCCCCAGCATTTT | CASSYGDSQPQHF
TRBJ2-1 | TRBD1 | TRBV7-3 | - | TGTGCCAGCAGCTTAACGAGAGGGACAGGGGTTAATGAGCAGTTCTTC | CASSLTRGTGVNEQFF
TRBJ2-7 | - | TRBV27 | - | TGTGCCAGCAGTTTATTCGGAGGTCGCTACGAGCAGTACTTC | CASSLFGGRYEQYF
TRBJ2-1 | TRBD2 | TRBV9 | - | TGTGCCAGCAGCGTGGGACTAGCGGGGGCCTACAATGAGCAGTTCTTC | CASSVGLAGAYNEQFF
TRBJ2-7 | - | TRBV7-6 | - | TGTGCCAGCAGCTTAGGGGCAGCGGCCACCCTCAGGGAGCAGTACTTC | CASSLGAAATLREQYF
TRBJ2-5 | TRBD2 | TRBV5-8 | - | TGTGCCAGCAGCAGGGGACTAGCGGGTATTGAGACCCAGTACTTC | CASSRGLAGIETQYF
TRBJ1-2 | - | TRBV2 | - | TGTGCCAGCACGGGACTCGAAGCTAACTATGGCTACACCTTC | CASTGLEANYGYTF
TRBJ2-7 | - | TRBV24-1 | - | TGTGCCACCAGGGAGGGAAACTCCTACGAGCAGTACTTC | CATREGNSYEQYF
TRBJ1-1 | - | TRBV6-5 | - | TGTGCCAGCAGGGCAGTTGTTTCCGAGAACACTGAAGCTTTCTTT | CASRAVVSENTEAFF
TRBJ2-5 | - | TRBV7-3 | - | TGTGCCAGCAGCTTACTCGGGGGGCCTCAAGAGACCCAGTACTTC | CASSLLGGPQETQYF
TRBJ1-1 | - | TRBV20-1 | - | TGCAGTGCTAGTGCATTGAACACTGAAGCTTTCTTT | CSASALNTEAFF
TRBJ1-2 | TRBD1 | TRBV30 | once | TGTGCCTGGAGTAGGACAGGGATTAACTATGGCTACACCTTC | CAWSRTGINYGYTF
TRBJ1-1 | - | TRBV27 | - | TGTGCCAGCAGTTTAGTGGGGGGTTTGACTGAAGCTTTCTTT | CASSLVGGLTEAFF
TRBJ2-5 | - | TRBV7-6 | - | TGTGCCAGCAGCTTTCGAGGGCGCCAAGAGACCCAGTACTTC | CASSFRGRQETQYF
TRBJ1-5 | TRBD1 | TRBV6-5 | - | TGTGCCAGCAGTACGGGACAGGGGAATCAGCCCCAGCATTTT | CASSTGQGNQPQHF